These 16 T cell receptor beta chains share one sample of origin, sequenced in a study of radiation and T cells in renal cell carcinoma. Noted time point: blood 4 weeks post-SBRT, at nephrectomy. Stated treatment: 15 Gy SBRT to primary tumor, nephrectomy 4 weeks later. The protocol was immunoSEQ multiplex PCR, while the TCRdb copy is restricted to in-frame clones and leaves out a portion. The data hold roughly 58,000 clones, with about 74% observed a single time. The input for sequencing was blood, taken from a patient whose treatment included radiotherapy and nephrectomy. All receptors derive from a man aged 60 to 75 with renal cell carcinoma.

DNA of the CDR3: TGTGCCACCAGCAATGGCGGTTCCGGGGAGCTGTTTTTT. Amino acids: CATSNGGSGELFF. The chain combines TRBV15 with TRBJ2-2, with D unclear. CDR3 length: 13 amino acids. CDR1 and CDR2 from the germline V gene are LNHNV and YYDKDF (reference sequence). Trimming stripped 4 bases from V and 6 bases from J, with 9 bases between.

The chain uses TRBV30 and TRBJ2-5; unclear D gene. CDR3 size: 17 residues. Germline V lookup: CDR1 GTSNPN, CDR2 SVGIG (reference sequence). V was trimmed by 1 base and J by 5 bases, leaving 23 bases between them. The DNA for the CDR3 is TGTGCCTGGAGTGGCACCCCGAATCTCGGGCCTCTTGAGACCCAGTACTTC. It is translated as CAWSGTPNLGPLETQYF.

CDR3 sequence reads: CASSPAGPNTEAFF. CDR3 sequence (DNA): TGTGCCAGCAGCCCGGCGGGGCCTAACACTGAAGCTTTCTTT. This sequence joins TRBV5-4 and TRBJ1-1, with D possibly matching TRBD1 (5 bases). The V gene's germline CDR1 is SGHNT and CDR2 YYREEE (reference sequence). V lost 4 bases to trimming and J lost 2 bases, with 12 bases between them. This CDR3 spans 14 amino acids.

The V call is TRBV9, the J call TRBJ1-2; unclear D gene. The germline V and J ends were trimmed by 0 bases and 7 bases, with 7 bases remaining between them. CDR1 SGDLS and CDR2 YYNGEE come from the germline V gene. CDR3 length: 12 amino acids. CDR3 in amino acids: CASSVEKGGYTF. The CDR3 DNA reads TGTGCCAGCAGCGTAGAAAAGGGTGGCTACACCTTC.

V and J are TRBV19 and TRBJ2-1; D ambiguous. The CDR3 has 13 amino acids. The germline CDR1 and CDR2 sequences are LNHDA and SQIVND (reference sequence). The V end was cut by 4 bases, the J end by 9 bases, with 13 bases between. The CDR3 is CASSTLVPGEQFF. CDR3 nucleotides: TGTGCCAGTAGTACTCTAGTGCCCGGTGAGCAGTTCTTC.

The V and J genes are TRBV19 and TRBJ2-5; 9 nucleotides match TRBD2. The CDR3 has 15 amino acids. V dropped 4 bases and J dropped 4; count of bases not matched to a gene: 7. The V gene's germline CDR1 is LNHDA and CDR2 SQIVND (reference sequence). DNA of the CDR3: TGTGCCAGTAGTACCGACGGGACTAGCCTAGAGACCCAGTACTTC. Translation gives CASSTDGTSLETQYF.

The chain couples TRBV21-1 to TRBJ1-2. TRBV21-1 constitutes a pseudogene. This CDR3 is 16 amino acids long. CDR3 nucleotide sequence: TGTGCCAGCAGCAAACGTTCGGGCCTCATCAACTATGGCTACACCTTC. Its protein is CASSKRSGLINYGYTF.

This clone was observed a single time. The rearrangement joins TRBV5-1 to TRBJ1-4, with 7 bases that match TRBD1. CDR3 length: 15 residues. Germline V CDR1 and CDR2: SGHRS, YFSETQ. V lost 5 bases and J lost 4; bases outside the gene matches: 8. The CDR3 reads CASRQGQGLNEKLFF. CDR3 nucleotide sequence: TGCGCCAGCAGACAGGGGCAAGGCCTTAATGAAAAACTGTTTTTT. Variable domain in full (rest from reference TRBV5-1 and TRBJ1-4): KAGVTQTPRYLIKTRGQQVTLSCSPISGHRSVSWYQQTPGQGLQFLFEYFSETQRNKGNFPGRFSGRQFSNSRSEMNVSTLELGDSALYLCASRQGQGLNEKLFFGSGTQLSVL.

The chain carries TRBV7-2 and TRBJ2-5; 11 positions match TRBD2. The CDR3 contains 17 residues. Per germline, CDR1 SGHTA and CDR2 FQGNSA. V gave up 2 bases and J gave up 7 bases; unmatched junction bases: 12. The CDR3 nucleotides read TGTGCCAGCAGCTTAAACGAGCTAGCGGGAGGCAGCGGGACCCAGTACTTC. Translated, it gives CASSLNELAGGSGTQYF.

The chain carries TRBV19 and TRBJ1-1; possibly TRBD1 for D (6 bases). Germline V gene data show CDR1 as LNHDA and CDR2 as SQIVND (reference sequence). The length of the CDR3 is 13 residues. V shed 10 bases and J shed 4 bases, with 16 bases lying between them. Here the CDR3 reads CATRDTIGTEAFF. The CDR3 DNA sequence: TGTGCCACCCGGGACACCATTGGCACTGAAGCTTTCTTT.

This chain links TRBV5-1 with TRBJ2-1, with 8 bases matching TRBD2. This CDR3 spans 15 amino acids. The junction had 4 bases not matched to a gene; V was cut back by 5 bases and J by 0 bases. Germline V CDR1 and CDR2: SGHRS, YFSETQ. For the CDR3, the DNA is TGCGCCAGCAGTCCAAGCGGGAGCTCCTACAATGAGCAGTTCTTC. It yields the protein CASSPSGSSYNEQFF.

The V call is TRBV11-3, the J call TRBJ2-1; 10 nucleotides line up with TRBD1. V shed 2 bases, J shed 7 bases, and the junction held 5 bases outside the gene matches. Germline V gene sequence: CDR1 SGHNT, CDR2 YENEEA. There are 15 residues in the CDR3. The CDR3 reads CASSLRDRGRNEQFF. CDR3 bases: TGTGCCAGCAGCTTACGAGACAGGGGGCGTAATGAGCAGTTCTTC.

V and J are TRBV5-1 and TRBJ2-5; D call uncertain. The CDR3 extends over 14 amino acids. CDR1 is SGHRS, CDR2 YFSETQ, per germline. V lost 3 bases and J lost 5, with 14 bases in between. The CDR3 region has the DNA TGCGCCAGCAGCTCCCGTCAGGCCGGGGAGACCCAGTACTTC. This gives the protein CASSSRQAGETQYF.

The rearrangement uses TRBV19 and TRBJ1-2, with unresolved D. V was shortened by 0 bases and J by 4 bases, with 12 bases between the two germline ends. This CDR3 comprises 15 residues. Germline assignment: CDR1 LNHDA and CDR2 SQIVND (reference sequence). DNA for the CDR3: TGTGCCAGTAGTATAGATTTAGAAATCCTCTATGGCTACACCTTC. It yields the protein CASSIDLEILYGYTF.

The V gene is TRBV6-1, the J gene TRBJ2-7, with 13 bases matching TRBD2. Germline V lookup: CDR1 MNHNS, CDR2 SASEGT. This CDR3 is 15 amino acids long. V was pared by 5 bases and J by 4 bases, with 5 bases of the junction left unmatched. Written as DNA, the CDR3 is TGTGCCAGCAGTAGGACTAGCGGGAGCTTGTACGAGCAGTACGTC. Translated: CASSRTSGSLYEQYV.

This rearrangement joins TRBV29-1 to TRBJ2-1; 9 nucleotides align to TRBD1. The CDR3 covers 14 residues. V trimming: 6 bases; J trimming: 4 bases; junction bases outside the gene matches: 7. CDR1 and CDR2 from the germline V gene are SQVTM and ANQGSEA. CDR3 in DNA: TGCAGCGTCACGGGACAGGGTGGGTACAATGAGCAGTTCTTC. Translating it yields CSVTGQGGYNEQFF.